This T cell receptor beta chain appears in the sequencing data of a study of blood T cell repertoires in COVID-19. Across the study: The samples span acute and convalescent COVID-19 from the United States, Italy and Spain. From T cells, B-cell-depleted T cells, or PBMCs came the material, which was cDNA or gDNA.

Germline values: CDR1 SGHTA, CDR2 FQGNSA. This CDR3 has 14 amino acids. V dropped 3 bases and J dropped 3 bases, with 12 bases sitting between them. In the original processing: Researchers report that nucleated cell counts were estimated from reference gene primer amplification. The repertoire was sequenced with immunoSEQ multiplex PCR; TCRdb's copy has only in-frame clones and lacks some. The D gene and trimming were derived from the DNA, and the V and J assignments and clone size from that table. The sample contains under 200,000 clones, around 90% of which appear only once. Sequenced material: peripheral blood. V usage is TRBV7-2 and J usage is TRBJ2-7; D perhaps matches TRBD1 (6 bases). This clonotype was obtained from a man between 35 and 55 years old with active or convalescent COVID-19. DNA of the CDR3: TGTGCCAGCAGCTTCCCGGGACACCTCTACGAGCAGTACTTC. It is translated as CASSFPGHLYEQYF.